Below, one T cell receptor beta chain is given with its context. Its antigen is currently not known. No per-base quality is available; no much larger clone lies one base away. These data are taken from a study of blood T cells in healthy people across ages (dated by TCRdb to about 2015). Regarding the complete study: In model experiments, template switching captured roughly one uniquely barcoded TCR beta cDNA molecule for every two T cells. The study measured age-related changes in TCR beta repertoire diversity using deep sequencing normalized with unique cDNA molecular identifiers. Donors were grouped into four age groups: young (average about 15 years), middle-aged (39), aged (around 56) and long-lived (about 90). To avoid experimental bias, donors of different ages were distributed randomly across sequencing lanes. The study analyzed two additional independent replicas of 1 million unique cDNA reads from the same blood draw for two donors, one aged 18 to 29 and one aged 80 or older. What the research found in general, with its limitations: Conclusive comparison of naive and antigen-experienced compartments was prevented by the profiling of bulk unsorted PBMCs. Estimates of total diversity based on one million sequenced T cells were regarded as lower bounds and as underestimates. Compared with the aged group, more naive CD4+ T cells, fewer expanded clones and increased TCR diversity were shown by the long-lived group, suggesting age selection. A strong correlation was found between observed TCR beta diversity and the percentage of naive T cells measured by flow cytometry. Observed TCR beta diversity per million T cells fell roughly linearly with age, and a significant reduction was already apparent by age around 36. Donor CMV infection status was unknown, potentially confounding age-related changes in expanded clonotypes.

The library was prepared using 5' RACE. Sequencer: Illumina HiSeq 2500. A second PCR of about 6 to 12 cycles was performed with a sample-barcoded 5' primer and a J-beta primer mix. A template-switch 5' adaptor carrying 12 random nucleotides introduced a unique molecular identifier onto each TCR beta cDNA molecule. Each sample yielded at least 3 million CDR3-containing paired-end reads. All of the RNA was converted into first-strand cDNA using the Mint cDNA synthesis kit, with a TRBC-specific oligonucleotide serving as the primer. All cDNA was treated with uracil-DNA glycosylase and then went through a first 18-cycle PCR with the universal primers M1SS and BC2_uni_R. In the paper's pipeline: For normalization, 1 million high-quality reads, each with a distinct molecular identifier, were randomly selected from each sample. Instead of being binned into consensus sequences, reads with shared molecular identifiers were discarded. MiTCR, run with a Q25 quality threshold and the strictest error-elimination algorithm, handled CDR3 identification, clonotype clustering and error correction. Lower-bound total TCR beta diversity was estimated with a nonparametric unseen species model using Euler transformation. TCRdb passed the public sequencing reads through fastp at Q25 and MiXCR, retaining productive beta sequences. Rows are combined by CDR3 protein, so each entry shows the most common genes and DNA. In this record, the V and J calls reflect TCRdb's handling and not the investigators' own analysis. In all, the sample holds some 1.7 million distinct CDR3 sequences, and 28% of those were seen once. The ten largest clones capture roughly 8.2% of the sample.

Systemically healthy Caucasian individuals from Russia, 35 to 50 in total and aged about 6 to 95 years, were included as donors. Each donor gave 8 to 10 milliliters of peripheral blood, collected into EDTA-treated Vacutainer tubes. Ficoll-Paque density-gradient centrifugation was used to isolate PBMCs, with at least 7 million per sample. Trizol reagent was used to extract total RNA from PBMCs, with at least 6 micrograms per sample. For every donor, an aliquot of PBMCs went through flow cytometry to measure the percentages of naive CD45RAhigh/CD27high T cells. The CDR3 measures 16 amino acids from cysteine to phenylalanine. Just the 48-base CDR3 DNA is kept, in frame starting at base 1. For CDR1 and CDR2, the germline V gene (reference sequence) lists MNHNY and SVGAGI. Trimming takes 0 bases from V and 2 bases from J, and the germline ends sit 12 bases apart.

Specimen: blood. The sequence came from a woman aged 25 to 39 in good health. The sequence links TRBV6-6 to TRBJ2-3; the D gene is unclear. CDR3 loop: CASSYSTRTDTDTQYF. The DNA sequence reads TGTGCCAGCAGTTACTCCACCCGAACTGACACAGATACGCAGTATTTT.